This TCR beta chain was sequenced for a study of CD8 T cells in Susac syndrome. Reverse transcription of 0.5 to 1 ug RNA was performed with random hexamers. TCRdb called the immunoSEQ multiplex PCR reads again in MiXCR, with one record for every CDR3 protein. The sample shows about 200,000 distinct CDR3 sequences, about 95% of them seen only once. The CDR3 has 11 residues. The germline V and J ends were trimmed by 3 bases and 8 bases, with 10 bases remaining between them. Germline lookup yields CDR1 SQVTM and CDR2 ANQGSEA. Negative isolation yielded CD8+ and CD4+ T cells; FACS enriched TEMRA cells. The sample consisted of CD4+ T cells from PBMCs. The sequence came from a human donor with multiple sclerosis. The chain is built from TRBV29-1 and TRBJ1-2, with D hard to call. CDR3 bases: TGCAGCGTTGAGGACCCCTGGGGCTACACCTTC. It specifies CSVEDPWGYTF.